This TCR beta chain is from a study of blood T cell repertoires in COVID-19. Study background: T cells, B-cell-depleted T cells, or PBMCs provided the cDNA or gDNA that served as material.

Germline-derived CDR1 and CDR2 are MNHEY and SMNVEV (reference sequence). Germline trimming cut 2 bases from V and 1 base from J; bases unmatched to any gene: 2. The CDR3 runs 16 residues. Source study methods: How many nucleated cells were present was estimated from reference gene primer amplification. Only in-frame clones appear in the TCRdb table, and some are missing; sequencing was by immunoSEQ multiplex PCR. V and J calls and clone size are those listed in that table; D and trimming were worked out from the DNA. The sample has 60,000 to 70,000 clones, about 86% seen once. Sequencing was performed on peripheral blood. The sequence derives from a woman aged 80 or older with active COVID-19. This chain connects TRBV27 to TRBJ2-1; 10 positions agree with TRBD2. The CDR3 spells CASSLSGGASYNEQFF. In DNA form, the CDR3 reads TGTGCCAGCAGTTTAAGCGGGGGGGCTTCCTACAATGAGCAGTTCTTC.